The rows below give T cell receptor beta chains drawn from one sample of a study of PD-1 blockade in classical Hodgkin lymphoma. Libraries were prepared by immunoSEQ multiplex PCR; TCRdb keeps only in-frame clonotypes and omits some of them. The sample includes tens of thousands of clones, 75% to 95% seen only once; the top ten take about 2.9%. This material consisted of peripheral blood mononuclear cells (PBMCs), taken before the fourth cycle of nivolumab. These receptors were obtained from a human donor with classical Hodgkin lymphoma. CDR3s leave out the opening cysteine and the closing phenylalanine or tryptophan. Not every row has a clone size; where given, it reads once, few, many or a size class.

j_call: TRBJ2-1; v_call: TRBV10-2; clone_size: once; cdr3_aa: ASSSKGYNEQF
j_call: TRBJ2-1; v_call: TRBV30; clone_size: NA; cdr3_aa: AWIRAGGYDYNEQF
j_call: TRBJ2-7; v_call: TRBV18; clone_size: NA; cdr3_aa: ASSPTGGAYEQY
j_call: TRBJ2-1; v_call: TRBV7-9; clone_size: once; cdr3_aa: ASSPTEVGSSYNEQF
j_call: TRBJ2-1; v_call: TRBV30; clone_size: NA; cdr3_aa: AWIPSGFGFYNEQF
j_call: TRBJ1-6; v_call: TRBV5-1; clone_size: NA; cdr3_aa: ASSFSGEPLSPLH
j_call: TRBJ1-2; v_call: TRBV4-3; clone_size: NA; cdr3_aa: ASSQEGSRGSYGYT
j_call: TRBJ2-7; v_call: TRBV11-2; clone_size: NA; cdr3_aa: ASSLGLLYEQY
j_call: TRBJ2-5; v_call: TRBV10-2; clone_size: NA; cdr3_aa: ASRAGLAGRETQY
j_call: TRBJ2-2; v_call: TRBV5-1; clone_size: NA; cdr3_aa: ASELEPTNTGELF
j_call: TRBJ1-5; v_call: TRBV7-2; clone_size: NA; cdr3_aa: ASSLTGGSNQPQH
j_call: TRBJ2-5; v_call: TRBV13; clone_size: NA; cdr3_aa: ASSLASRKQETQY
j_call: TRBJ1-6; v_call: TRBV13; clone_size: few; cdr3_aa: ASTGTGPLH
j_call: TRBJ1-2; v_call: TRBV5-1; clone_size: NA; cdr3_aa: ASQRVGGANYGYT
j_call: TRBJ1-1; v_call: TRBV7-6; clone_size: NA; cdr3_aa: ASSLAGTEAF
j_call: TRBJ1-2; v_call: TRBV4-2; clone_size: NA; cdr3_aa: ASSQVAFSDYGYT
j_call: TRBJ1-5; v_call: TRBV30; clone_size: NA; cdr3_aa: AWGTGNQPQH
j_call: TRBJ2-7; v_call: TRBV6-5; clone_size: NA; cdr3_aa: ASSYSTGPNYEQY
j_call: TRBJ2-2; v_call: TRBV6-5; clone_size: NA; cdr3_aa: ASRYRGSPWELF
j_call: TRBJ1-4; v_call: TRBV4-1; clone_size: NA; cdr3_aa: ASSQDRQQGVGEKLF
j_call: TRBJ2-5; v_call: TRBV18; clone_size: NA; cdr3_aa: ASSPGLQETQY
j_call: TRBJ2-1; v_call: TRBV11-2; clone_size: NA; cdr3_aa: ASSQGQHNEQF
j_call: TRBJ2-1; v_call: TRBV27; clone_size: NA; cdr3_aa: ASRRTGLSPYNEQF
j_call: TRBJ1-1; v_call: TRBV5-1; clone_size: NA; cdr3_aa: ASSLGTNTEAF
j_call: TRBJ2-2; v_call: TRBV19; clone_size: NA; cdr3_aa: ASSTLPTGPNTGELF
j_call: TRBJ2-1; v_call: TRBV18; clone_size: NA; cdr3_aa: ASSQQDNEQF
j_call: TRBJ2-5; v_call: TRBV28; clone_size: NA; cdr3_aa: ASSSRMGQETQY
j_call: TRBJ1-4; v_call: TRBV13; clone_size: NA; cdr3_aa: ASSLKQGAEKLF
j_call: TRBJ1-2; v_call: TRBV4-3; clone_size: NA; cdr3_aa: ASSQDWYTNYGYT
j_call: TRBJ2-2; v_call: TRBV27; clone_size: NA; cdr3_aa: ASSLSWGGTFTGELF
j_call: TRBJ2-7; v_call: TRBV9; clone_size: NA; cdr3_aa: ASSITTSGGEQY
j_call: TRBJ1-1; v_call: TRBV7-9; clone_size: once; cdr3_aa: ASSLARELAFDTEAF
j_call: TRBJ1-3; v_call: TRBV2; clone_size: NA; cdr3_aa: ASSATGAGNTIY
j_call: TRBJ1-2; v_call: TRBV6-5; clone_size: NA; cdr3_aa: ASSEVVYGYT
j_call: TRBJ2-5; v_call: TRBV7-2; clone_size: NA; cdr3_aa: ASSLETQY
j_call: TRBJ1-1; v_call: TRBV10-1; clone_size: NA; cdr3_aa: ASSVQVGTEAF
j_call: TRBJ2-5; v_call: TRBV4-2; clone_size: once; cdr3_aa: ASSLEYQETQY
j_call: TRBJ2-5; v_call: TRBV20-1; clone_size: NA; cdr3_aa: SAGKDSQY
j_call: TRBJ1-2; v_call: TRBV30; clone_size: NA; cdr3_aa: AWTRRVDYGYT
j_call: TRBJ1-2; v_call: TRBV6-1; clone_size: NA; cdr3_aa: ASSYHRGYT
j_call: TRBJ1-5; v_call: TRBV2; clone_size: NA; cdr3_aa: ASSELQGDQPQH
j_call: TRBJ1-3; v_call: TRBV19; clone_size: NA; cdr3_aa: ASAHSGNTIY
j_call: TRBJ1-3; v_call: TRBV19; clone_size: NA; cdr3_aa: ASSIGTRGSGNTIY
j_call: TRBJ1-4; v_call: TRBV5-1; clone_size: NA; cdr3_aa: ASSLGGQANEKLF
j_call: TRBJ2-5; v_call: TRBV7-7; clone_size: NA; cdr3_aa: ASSLVGTTQETQY
j_call: TRBJ2-7; v_call: TRBV5-1; clone_size: NA; cdr3_aa: ASSLVGGGAGEQY
j_call: TRBJ2-3; v_call: TRBV9; clone_size: NA; cdr3_aa: ASSPWGESTDTQY
j_call: TRBJ2-2; v_call: TRBV7-7; clone_size: NA; cdr3_aa: ASSLVLSANTGELF
j_call: TRBJ2-3; v_call: TRBV10-3; clone_size: once; cdr3_aa: AISTPSGGTDTQY
j_call: TRBJ2-7; v_call: TRBV18; clone_size: NA; cdr3_aa: ASSPEKIPRTESYEQY
j_call: TRBJ1-2; v_call: TRBV15; clone_size: NA; cdr3_aa: ATSRGDRDGYT
j_call: TRBJ2-7; v_call: TRBV19; clone_size: NA; cdr3_aa: ASSLGRVVEYEQY